Below, 30 T cell receptor beta chains from the same sample are listed, as sequenced in a study of shared clonotypes between healthy human individuals. Only in-frame clones appear in the TCRdb table, and some are missing; sequencing was by immunoSEQ multiplex PCR. The sample carries about 1.1 million clones, approximately 75% recorded once. The sample consisted of memory CD4+ T cells from PBMCs. Subset specified: CD45RA-negative fraction. Receptors were obtained from a young man in good health. Some clones in this sample may be carry-over from other donors' samples.

The V call is TRBV12-2, the J call TRBJ2-7; the table calls TRBD1, which could not be checked here. TRBV12-2 is assigned pseudogene status. CDR3 size: 14 residues. This CDR3 reads CASRFLAWPYEQYF. Here the CDR3 DNA reads TGTGCAAGTCGCTTCTTGGCTTGGCCGTACGAGCAGTACTTC.

CDR3 sequence (DNA): TGTGCCAGCAGCTCCCTAGCGGGAGCTTACAATGAGCAGTTCTTC. Its translation: CASSSLAGAYNEQFF. The rearrangement links TRBV7-9 to TRBJ2-1, with 10 bases aligning to TRBD2. The CDR3 has 15 amino acids. After removal of 4 bases from V and 4 bases from J, the junction contained 4 bases not matched to a gene. Germline CDR1 reads SEHNR; CDR2 reads FQNEAQ (reference sequence).

The V and J genes are TRBV11-2 and TRBJ2-6; D might be TRBD1 (7 bases). V lost 5 bases to trimming and J lost 0 bases, with 17 bases between them. The germline gives CDR1 SGHAT, CDR2 FQNNGV. This CDR3 has 18 residues. In nucleotides, the CDR3 is TGTGCCAGCAGCGTTCCGCGGGACAGCCCCTCTGGGGCCAACGTCCTGACTTTC. Its translation: CASSVPRDSPSGANVLTF.

This chain links TRBV7-8 with TRBJ1-5, with a weak D call TRBD1 (5 bases). Germline V gene lookup returns CDR1 SGHVS and CDR2 FQNEAQ. The V and J ends lost 6 bases and 1 base respectively, with 10 bases between them. The length of the CDR3 is 14 residues. In DNA form, the CDR3 reads TGTGCCAGCAGTACACAGGTCAGCAATCAGCCCCAGCATTTT. Protein sequence: CASSTQVSNQPQHF.

This clone was counted many times. The chain carries TRBV19 and TRBJ2-3; 7 positions agree with TRBD2. The CDR3 length is 14 residues. Germline V gene data show CDR1 as LNHDA and CDR2 as SQIVND (reference sequence). With 4 bases clipped from V and 3 bases from J, the junction kept 4 bases outside the gene matches. CDR3 in DNA: TGTGCCAGTAGTACCGGGACTACAACAGATACGCAGTATTTT. Amino acids: CASSTGTTTDTQYF.

This clone was counted only a few times. The chain uses TRBV18 and TRBJ2-3, with TRBD2 matching 12 bases. There are 17 residues in the CDR3. Germline-derived CDR1 and CDR2 are KGHSH and LQKENI. V shed 5 bases, J shed 0 bases, and the junction held 6 bases outside the gene matches. The DNA of the CDR3 is TGTGCCAGCTCAAACGGACTAGCGGGATTCAGCACAGATACGCAGTATTTT. Its translation: CASSNGLAGFSTDTQYF.

This clone was detected only once. V is TRBV6-1 and J is TRBJ2-4; D gene unclear. The ends were cut back, 0 bases at V and 1 base at J, with 7 bases in the middle. The CDR3 is 15 amino acids. Germline loops: CDR1 MNHNS, CDR2 SASEGT. CDR3 protein: CASSEATRAKNIQYF. DNA of the CDR3: TGTGCCAGCAGTGAAGCGACCCGGGCCAAAAACATTCAGTACTTC.

A word on this clone: The sample carries other DNA sequences with the same CDR3. The CDR3 DNA sequence: TGTGCCAGCAGTGGTGACAATAATCAGCCCCAGCATTTT. Translated, it gives CASSGDNNQPQHF. The chain couples TRBV2 to TRBJ1-5; no clear D. Germline lookup yields CDR1 SNHLY and CDR2 FYNNEI. V shed 4 bases and J shed 4 bases, with 8 bases lying between them. This CDR3 region has 13 residues. The full variable domain, completed using reference TRBV2 and TRBJ1-5, is EPEVTQTPSHQVTQMGQEVILRCVPISNHLYFYWYRQILGQKVEFLVSFYNNEISEKSEIFDDQFSVERPDGSNFTLKIRSTKLEDSAMYFCASSGDNNQPQHFGDGTRLSIL.

Only a few counts were recorded for this clone. The CDR3 DNA is TGTGCCACCAGCAGAACCAGGGGGCATGGCTACACCTTC. Translation: CATSRTRGHGYTF. This sequence joins TRBV15 and TRBJ1-2; 8 bases align to TRBD1. The CDR3 consists of 13 residues. CDR1 and CDR2 (germline): LNHNV, YYDKDF (reference sequence). V was clipped by 2 bases and J by 6 bases; unmatched bases: 2.

This chain uses TRBV11-2 with TRBJ2-1; no definite D call. Germline-derived CDR1 and CDR2 are SGHAT and FQNNGV. Trimming pared 2 bases from V and 10 bases from J, leaving 6 bases between. This CDR3 region has 11 residues. CDR3 in DNA: TGTGCCAGCAGCTTAACAGTAGAGCAGTTCTTC. As protein: CASSLTVEQFF.

This clone was seen just once. The chain combines TRBV28 with TRBJ1-6; a possible D gene is TRBD1 (5 bases). The CDR3 covers 15 residues. Germline V lookup: CDR1 MDHEN, CDR2 SYDVKM. The ends were cut back, 9 bases at V and 3 bases at J, with 15 bases in the middle. DNA for the CDR3: TGTGCCAGTACTCTTCCCGACAGCTATAATTCACCCCTCCACTTT. Amino acids: CASTLPDSYNSPLHF.

CDR3 DNA: TGTGCCAGCTCCCGGGGTACCAAAGAGACCCAGTACTTC. It yields the protein CASSRGTKETQYF. This sequence joins TRBV18 and TRBJ2-5, with D maybe TRBD2 (5 bases). Trimming removed 6 bases at V and 3 bases at J, with 11 bases between. CDR1 KGHSH and CDR2 LQKENI come from the germline V gene. The CDR3 has 13 amino acids.

The rearrangement links TRBV29-1 to TRBJ1-1, with D perhaps TRBD1 (5 bases). V lost 4 bases to trimming and J lost 3 bases, with 12 bases between them. Germline V lookup: CDR1 SQVTM, CDR2 ANQGSEA. This CDR3 has 13 residues. The CDR3 nucleotides read TGCAGCGTTGCCCAGGGTAGGTACACTGAAGCTTTCTTT. Translating gives CSVAQGRYTEAFF.

J is TRBJ1-1 and V is TRBV4-1; 8 bases match TRBD1. The J segment lost 5 bases and the V segment lost 0 bases, leaving 8 bases of the junction unmatched. This CDR3 has 16 residues. Per the germline V gene, CDR1 is MGHRA and CDR2 is YSYEKL. The DNA for the CDR3 is TGCGCCAGCAGCCAAGACGACAGGGGCGCGTGGACTGAAGCTTTCTTT. Its translation: CASSQDDRGAWTEAFF.

This clone was found a few times. The genes are TRBV18 and TRBJ1-1; D gene unclear. The CDR3 has 15 amino acids. Trimming removed 2 bases from V and 6 bases from J, with 16 bases in between. Germline V CDR1 and CDR2: KGHSH, LQKENI. The CDR3 region has the DNA TGTGCCAGCTCACCAGGAGTATGGATTGGAGCTGAAGCTTTCTTT. It is translated as CASSPGVWIGAEAFF.

To note about this clone: Other nucleotide sequences from this sample produce the same CDR3. V gene TRBV19 combines with J gene TRBJ1-5; 7 positions match TRBD1. Germline trimming cut 3 bases from V and 0 bases from J; bases unmatched to any gene: 5. The CDR3 sequence is 16 residues long. In germline, CDR1 is LNHDA, CDR2 SQIVND (reference sequence). The CDR3 sequence is CASSIRGRDSNQPQHF. In DNA form, the CDR3 reads TGTGCCAGTAGTATTAGGGGGCGTGATAGCAATCAGCCCCAGCATTTT. Full variable domain (rest looked up from reference TRBV19 and TRBJ1-5): DGGITQSPKYLFRKEGQNVTLSCEQNLNHDAMYWYRQDPGQGLRLIYYSQIVNDFQKGDIAEGYSVSREKKESFPLTVTSAQKNPTAFYLCASSIRGRDSNQPQHFGDGTRLSIL.

This clone was detected a few times. The chain couples TRBV7-9 to TRBJ2-1; tentatively, D is TRBD2 (6 bases). The germline CDR1 and CDR2 sequences are SEHNR and FQNEAQ (reference sequence). The V end lost 1 base, the J end lost 8 bases, and 15 bases lay between the germline ends. This CDR3 is 15 amino acids long. CDR3 protein: CASSLEGGKADEQFF. DNA for the CDR3: TGTGCCAGCAGCTTAGAGGGCGGGAAGGCCGATGAGCAGTTCTTC.

The chain employs TRBV11-3 and TRBJ2-5; no definite D call. CDR1 is SGHNT, CDR2 YENEEA, per germline. V dropped 5 bases and J dropped 4 bases, with 11 bases sitting between them. The CDR3 covers 13 residues. The CDR3 loop is CASSPGPRETQYF. Written as DNA, the CDR3 is TGTGCCAGCAGCCCTGGCCCAAGAGAGACCCAGTACTTC.

About this clone: The sample carries other DNA sequences with the same CDR3. The rearrangement joins TRBV5-1 to TRBJ2-5; D perhaps matches TRBD2 (6 bases). Trimming left V 0 bases short and J 3 bases short, with 9 bases between. The CDR3 contains 14 residues. Germline assignment: CDR1 SGHRS and CDR2 YFSETQ. CDR3 sequence: CASSLGSGEETQYF. The CDR3 DNA is TGCGCCAGCAGCTTGGGTAGCGGTGAAGAGACCCAGTACTTC.

V gene TRBV6-5 combines with J gene TRBJ2-7; a possible D gene is TRBD1 (5 bases). There are 15 residues in the CDR3. Germline CDR1 is MNHEY and CDR2 is SVGAGI. V shed 4 bases and J shed 3 bases, with 16 bases lying between them. The CDR3 loop is CASSSARGLGYEQYF. The DNA for the CDR3 is TGTGCCAGCAGTTCGGCTAGGGGATTGGGCTACGAGCAGTACTTC.

This clone was seen a handful of times. The chain uses TRBV19 and TRBJ2-7; possibly TRBD1 for D (6 bases). From germline, CDR1 is LNHDA and CDR2 SQIVND (reference sequence). The CDR3 runs to 16 residues. V was shortened by 4 bases and J by 0 bases, with 16 bases between the two germline ends. The CDR3 sequence is CASSTLDGQSSYEQYF. The DNA for the CDR3 is TGTGCCAGTAGTACCCTCGACGGACAGAGCTCCTACGAGCAGTACTTC.

The rearrangement joins TRBV5-4 to TRBJ2-1; D is possibly TRBD2 (6 bases). Germline CDR1 is SGHNT and CDR2 is YYREEE (reference sequence). Trimming took off 4 bases at V and 6 bases at J, with 14 bases between the two ends. The CDR3 runs 14 residues. In DNA form, the CDR3 reads TGTGCCAGCAGCCCCCGACTGGGGGGCAATGAGCAGTTCTTC. Translating it yields CASSPRLGGNEQFF.

This rearrangement joins TRBV11-2 to TRBJ1-6; D gene ambiguous. The CDR3 has 15 residues. The V end lost 1 base, the J end lost 9 bases, and 13 bases lay between the germline ends. Germline loops: CDR1 SGHAT, CDR2 FQNNGV. Here the CDR3 reads CASSLAGHLGSPLHF. CDR3 DNA sequence: TGTGCCAGCAGCTTAGCGGGCCATTTAGGTTCACCCCTCCACTTT.

The chain couples TRBV5-1 to TRBJ2-7, with D possibly TRBD2 on 6 matching bases. V shed 4 bases and J shed 6 bases, with 14 bases lying between them. CDR1 SGHRS and CDR2 YFSETQ come from the germline V gene. The CDR3 is made up of 13 amino acids. The CDR3 DNA follows: TGCGCCAGCAGCACCATAAGGGAGGCCGAGCAGTACTTC. This encodes CASSTIREAEQYF.

With regard to this clone: The junction departs from germline at one end; a sequencing error may be responsible. Within the sample, other DNA sequences also encode this same CDR3. The gene calls are TRBV7-8 and TRBJ2-2; tentatively, D is TRBD2 (5 bases). This CDR3 contains 15 residues. The germline CDR1 and CDR2 sequences are SGHVS and FQNEAQ. CDR3 residues: CASSPLTVNTGELFF. Written as DNA, the CDR3 is TGTGCCAGCAGCCCCCTGACGGTAAACACCGGGGAGCTGTTTTTC.

The chain is built from TRBV5-1 and TRBJ2-7; 7 bases fit TRBD1. J gave up 3 bases and V 3 bases, and 12 bases lay outside the gene matches. The CDR3 totals 16 residues. Germline V gene data show CDR1 as SGHRS and CDR2 as YFSETQ. CDR3 sequence reads: CASSSKKTGFDYEQYF. Here the CDR3 DNA reads TGCGCCAGCAGCTCGAAAAAGACAGGGTTCGACTACGAGCAGTACTTC. Complete variable domain (other parts from reference TRBV5-1 and TRBJ2-7): KAGVTQTPRYLIKTRGQQVTLSCSPISGHRSVSWYQQTPGQGLQFLFEYFSETQRNKGNFPGRFSGRQFSNSRSEMNVSTLELGDSALYLCASSSKKTGFDYEQYFGPGTRLTVT.

The chain carries TRBV4-2 and TRBJ2-1, with a weak D call TRBD2 (6 bases). This CDR3 region has 16 residues. Germline CDR1 reads LGHNA; CDR2 reads YNFKEQ. V was pared by 0 bases and J by 9 bases, with 18 bases between. The CDR3 region has the DNA TGTGCCAGCAGCCAAGAGATCAGACGAGGCGGGGCTGAGCAGTTCTTC. Protein: CASSQEIRRGGAEQFF.

The genes are TRBV30 and TRBJ2-1, with D possibly TRBD2 on 5 matching bases. CDR1 is GTSNPN and CDR2 is SVGIG in the germline V gene (reference sequence). The CDR3 is made up of 16 amino acids. Deletions cut 0 bases from V and 2 bases from J, with 14 bases between. DNA of the CDR3: TGTGCCTGGAGTGTATGTGGGAGCGCCACCTACAATGAGCAGTTCTTC. Its translation is CAWSVCGSATYNEQFF.

The chain employs TRBV7-8 and TRBJ1-1; D possibly corresponds to TRBD1 (5 bases). Deletions cut 4 bases from V and 1 base from J, with 10 bases between. CDR1 and CDR2 from the germline V gene are SGHVS and FQNEAQ. This CDR3 spans 14 amino acids. The CDR3, as DNA: TGTGCCAGCAGCTGGGGGGGACGGAACACTGAAGCTTTCTTT. This codes for CASSWGGRNTEAFF.

The J gene is TRBJ1-1, the V gene TRBV7-2, with D perhaps matching TRBD1 (5 bases). This CDR3 has 15 amino acids. Germline V lookup: CDR1 SGHTA, CDR2 FQGNSA. V shed 1 base and J shed 2 bases, with 11 bases lying between them. DNA of the CDR3: TGTGCCAGCAGCTTAGTTGCAGGGATCAACACTGAAGCTTTCTTT. Protein product: CASSLVAGINTEAFF. The full variable domain, rest sourced from reference TRBV7-2 and TRBJ1-1, is GAGVSQSPSNKVTEKGKDVELRCDPISGHTALYWYRQSLGQGLEFLIYFQGNSAPDKSGLPSDRFSAERTGGSVSTLTIQRTQQEDSAVYLCASSLVAGINTEAFFGQGTRLTVV.